These 7 T cell receptor beta chains were all obtained from the same sample, sequenced in a study of Ad26.COV2.S vaccination and SARS-CoV-2 variants. The treatment is: 19 received Ad26.COV2.S at low or high dose, single or two shots; several received placebo; per-sample allocation not given. Sampling took place 63 days after the first vaccine or placebo injection. Libraries were prepared by immunoSEQ multiplex PCR; TCRdb keeps only in-frame clonotypes and omits some of them. The top ten clones hold 1.5% to 2% of a sample with under 600,000 clones, 89% of them seen once. The source was peripheral blood, collected in a trial of Ad26.COV2.S vaccine versus placebo. The origin of the receptors is a person between 18 and 59 years old who received the Ad26.COV2.S COVID-19 vaccine or a placebo.

The chain uses TRBV7-2 and TRBJ2-5; 15 bases are shared with TRBD2. The CDR3 loop spans 17 amino acids. V was clipped by 6 bases and J by 4 bases; unmatched bases: 9. Germline lookup yields CDR1 SGHTA and CDR2 FQGNSA. The CDR3 sequence: CASRRTSGGVLGETQYF. The CDR3 DNA follows: TGTGCCAGCAGGAGGACTAGCGGGGGGGTTCTCGGAGAGACCCAGTACTTC.

This clone was seen once. The CDR3 DNA reads TGTGCCAGTAGCCCATTCCCGGGACAGGGTAGCAATCAGCCCCAGCATTTT. Its translation is CASSPFPGQGSNQPQHF. The V gene is TRBV19, the J gene TRBJ1-5; 9 positions match TRBD1. V gave up 6 bases and J gave up 0 bases; unmatched junction bases: 9. CDR3 length equals 17 residues. Germline loops: CDR1 LNHDA, CDR2 SQIVND (reference sequence).

This clone was recorded a few times. The chain joins TRBV2 to TRBJ2-7; D unresolved. V lost 4 bases to trimming and J lost 4 bases, with 5 bases between them. The CDR3 has 11 amino acids. The V gene's germline CDR1 is SNHLY and CDR2 FYNNEI. The CDR3 loop is CASSVLYEQYF. The CDR3 DNA reads TGTGCCAGCAGTGTTCTGTACGAGCAGTACTTC.

The chain uses TRBV28 and TRBJ1-2; tentatively, D is TRBD1 (5 bases). CDR3 length: 14 residues. Germline CDR1 reads MDHEN; CDR2 reads SYDVKM. V was trimmed by 2 bases and J by 3 bases, leaving 10 bases between them. The CDR3 bases are TGTGCCAGCAGTTTAGTAAGGGGAGACTATGGCTACACCTTC. Translating it yields CASSLVRGDYGYTF.

This chain links TRBV7-9 with TRBJ1-4, with unresolved D. V was shortened by 5 bases and J by 7 bases, with 8 bases between the two germline ends. Per the germline V gene, CDR1 is SEHNR and CDR2 is FQNEAQ (reference sequence). CDR3 length: 12 residues. CDR3 sequence reads: CASSPAGEKLFF. The CDR3, as DNA: TGTGCCAGCAGCCCCGCCGGTGAAAAACTGTTTTTT. Variable domain in full (rest from reference TRBV7-9 and TRBJ1-4): DTGVSQNPRHKITKRGQNVTFRCDPISEHNRLYWYRQTLGQGPEFLTYFQNEAQLEKSRLLSDRFSAERPKGSFSTLEIQRTEQGDSAMYLCASSPAGEKLFFGSGTQLSVL.

The gene calls are TRBV7-2 and TRBJ1-4; D might be TRBD1 (5 bases). The length of the CDR3 is 15 residues. Deletions cut 5 bases from V and 4 bases from J, with 14 bases between. CDR1 is SGHTA and CDR2 is FQGNSA in the germline V gene. CDR3 sequence (DNA): TGTGCCAGCAGCCCAGGGTGGCAGATTAATGAAAAACTGTTTTTT. Its translation: CASSPGWQINEKLFF.

This chain joins TRBV5-5 and TRBJ1-6; 9 bases map to TRBD1. Per germline, CDR1 SGHKS and CDR2 YYEKEE (reference sequence). This CDR3 is 14 amino acids long. V trimming: 5 bases; J trimming: 8 bases; junction bases outside the gene matches: 5. The DNA for the CDR3 is TGTGCCAGCAGGGGGACAGGGTCTGATTCACCCCTCCACTTT. Translating it yields CASRGTGSDSPLHF.